This T cell receptor (beta chain) comes out of a study of regulatory T cells in long-lasting Graves disease. CDR3-region Arm-PCR and iRepertoire HTBI primers produced the TCR beta libraries. In TCRdb, the multiplex PCR reads were re-called with MiXCR into one record per CDR3 protein. Of 200,000 to 250,000 distinct CDR3 sequences listed, roughly 21% were seen once; the top ten hold approximately 15%. Looked up from germline, CDR1 is LGHDT and CDR2 is YNNKEL (reference sequence). The CDR3 is 17 residues long. Time point described: newly diagnosed GD, antithyroid drugs for less than 3 months. TCR sequences were obtained from RNA taken from PBMCs.

Sequenced here: peripheral blood mononuclear cells (PBMCs), sampled at new diagnosis, from a patient treated with antithyroid drugs. The clonotype originates from a female donor with Graves disease. J is TRBJ2-3 and V is TRBV3-1; 12 positions match TRBD2. The end of the DNA is better explained by TRBJ2-1, so the J call may be wrong. The CDR3 region has the DNA TGTGCCAGCAGCCAGAATCTAGCGGGAGGGCGGGGCAATGAGCAGTTCTTC. It encodes CASSQNLAGGRGNEQFF.